Listed here is a single TCR beta chain. The antigen remains undetermined. A much larger clone differs from this one at a single base, so this may be a read error. These data come from a study of T-cell reconstitution after alpha-beta-depleted transplantation in children. Germline values: CDR1 KGHDR, CDR2 SFDVKD. The CDR3 totals 13 residues. The germline V and J ends were trimmed by 4 bases and 9 bases, with 12 bases remaining between them. For TCRbeta, the library was prepared with unique molecular identifiers. In TCRdb, the PCR reads were re-called with MiXCR into one record per CDR3 protein. The sample carries roughly 350,000 distinct CDR3 sequences, about 16% recorded once. Study conclusions and caveats: Hyperexpanded clones declined; after one year, newly produced T cells mostly supplied diversity.

The starting material was PBMCs, mostly from graft donor cells, obtained 360 days after TCRalphabeta/CD19-depleted stem cell transplant. The TCR sequence derives from a male patient under 10 years old who had a stem cell transplant for acute lymphoblastic leukemia, so the T cells may come from the graft donor. This chain links TRBV24-1 with TRBJ2-4; possibly TRBD2 for D (6 bases). The CDR3 here is CATSDPGRTIQYF. The CDR3 DNA is TGTGCCACCAGTGACCCCGGGAGAACCATTCAGTACTTC.